The clone carrying this T cell receptor (beta chain) was detected many times. Its cognate antigen is unknown. This sample stems from a study of T cells in Graves' hyperthyroidism and ophthalmopathy. Study observations and caveats: Most thyroid clonotypes expanded above 0.001 were also detected in blood.

CDR3 length equals 14 residues. Trimming pared 0 bases from V and 0 bases from J, leaving 5 bases between. The germline V gene has CDR1 SGHNT and CDR2 YENEEA. RNA transcripts provided the source from which TCR beta CDR3 regions were amplified. A set of HTBI primers served as the primers for a first-round RT-PCR of the TCR CDR3. TCRdb passed the multiplex PCR reads through MiXCR, listing each CDR3 protein once. The sample has fewer than 450,000 distinct CDR3 sequences, over 12% seen once. The V gene is TRBV11-3, the J gene TRBJ1-1, with D unclear. The origin of this receptor is a man aged 50 or older with Graves' ophthalmopathy. The sequencing sample was made of blood. The CDR3 nucleotides are TGTGCCAGCAGCTTAGACAGGATGAACACTGAAGCTTTCTTT. Its translation is CASSLDRMNTEAFF.